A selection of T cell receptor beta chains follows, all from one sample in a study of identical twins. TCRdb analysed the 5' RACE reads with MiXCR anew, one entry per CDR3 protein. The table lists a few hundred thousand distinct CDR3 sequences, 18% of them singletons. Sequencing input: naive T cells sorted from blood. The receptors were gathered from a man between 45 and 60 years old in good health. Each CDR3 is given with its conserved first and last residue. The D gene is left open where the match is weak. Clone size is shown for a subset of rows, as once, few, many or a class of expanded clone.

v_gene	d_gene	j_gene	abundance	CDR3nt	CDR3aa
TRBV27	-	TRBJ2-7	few	TGTGCCAGCATCATTGAGAGGGGACCCTACGAGCAGTACTTC	CASIIERGPYEQYF
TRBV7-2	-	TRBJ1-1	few	TGTGCCAGCAGCTTAACTAGCATGAACACTGAAGCTTTCTTT	CASSLTSMNTEAFF
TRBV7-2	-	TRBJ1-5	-	TGTGCCAGCAGCTTAGTGGGGGGGCCGAGCAATCAGCCCCAGCATTTT	CASSLVGGPSNQPQHF
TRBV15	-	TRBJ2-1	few	TGTGCCATCGGGCTAGCGAATGTCGATGAGCAGTTCTTC	CAIGLANVDEQFF
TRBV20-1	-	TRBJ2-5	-	TGCAGTGCTAGAGATTGGGGAGGGGGCCACCAAGAGACCCAGTACTTC	CSARDWGGGHQETQYF
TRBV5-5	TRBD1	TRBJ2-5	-	TGTGCCAGCAGCGGCAAATGGGACAGCGCAGAGACCCAGTACTTC	CASSGKWDSAETQYF
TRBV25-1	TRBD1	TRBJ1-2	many	TGTGCCAGCAGTCCATGGGGTAGGGGGCGCGACGGCTACACCTTC	CASSPWGRGRDGYTF
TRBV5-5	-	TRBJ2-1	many	TGTGCCAGCAGCTTGCTCGGGGGCCAAGAGTTCTTC	CASSLLGGQEFF
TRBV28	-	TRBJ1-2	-	TGTGCCAGCAGTTTGCCAGGAGGCTACACCTTC	CASSLPGGYTF
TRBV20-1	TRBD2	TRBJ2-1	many	TGCAGTGCTAGAGATGGACTAGCGGGAGACGCCGATGAGCAGTTCTTC	CSARDGLAGDADEQFF
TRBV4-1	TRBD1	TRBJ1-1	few	TGCGCCAGCAGCCTAGAACGGACAGGGACGGGGGCTGAAGCTTTCTTT	CASSLERTGTGAEAFF
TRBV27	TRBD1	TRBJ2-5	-	TGTGCCAGCAGCCCATGGACAGGGAGCCAAGAGACCCAGTACTTC	CASSPWTGSQETQYF
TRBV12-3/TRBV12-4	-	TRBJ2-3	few	TGTGCCAGCAGTGATCCCGGGACTCTCACAGATACGCAGTATTTT	CASSDPGTLTDTQYF
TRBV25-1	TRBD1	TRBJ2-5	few	TGTGCCAGCAGTGTGACAGGGTTTTTGGAGACCCAGTACTTC	CASSVTGFLETQYF
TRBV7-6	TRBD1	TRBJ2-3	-	TGTGCCAGCAGCTCAGTACCGGGACAGGGGTTCGTAGATACGCAGTATTTT	CASSSVPGQGFVDTQYF
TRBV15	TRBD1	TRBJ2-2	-	TGTGCCACCAGCGAACAGGGGGGCACCGGGGAGCTGTTTTTT	CATSEQGGTGELFF
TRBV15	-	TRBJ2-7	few	TGTGCCACCAGCAGAGATGGAGCCTACGAGCAGTACTTC	CATSRDGAYEQYF
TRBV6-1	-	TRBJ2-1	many	TGTGCCAGCAGGGAGAGGTTCGGTGAGCAGTTCTTC	CASRERFGEQFF
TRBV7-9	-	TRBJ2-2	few	TGTGCCAGCAGCTTAGCGGGATGGGGACAGAACACCGGGGAGCTGTTTTTT	CASSLAGWGQNTGELFF
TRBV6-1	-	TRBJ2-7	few	TGTGCCAGCAGAATACTCCACGAGCAGTACTTC	CASRILHEQYF
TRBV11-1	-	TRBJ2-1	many	TGTGCCAGCAGTCAAACCGGGACGTACAATGAGCAGTTCTTC	CASSQTGTYNEQFF
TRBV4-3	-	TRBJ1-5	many	TGCGCCAGCAGCCAAGATGTTTCCCCTGGGGGGAATCAGCCCCAGCATTTT	CASSQDVSPGGNQPQHF
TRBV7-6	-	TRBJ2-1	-	TGTGCCAGCAGCGAGTATGGGACATTGGGAAACAATGAGCAGTTCTTC	CASSEYGTLGNNEQFF